These 29 T cell receptor beta chains share one sample of origin, sequenced in a study of T cell responses to AZD1222 COVID-19 vaccine. The assay was immunoSEQ multiplex PCR, and TCRdb's table has in-frame clones only and misses some. The table includes 130,000 or so clones, less than 90% detected once. The sequencing used peripheral blood, collected on day 0 of AZD1222 vaccination. The receptor source for this set is an adult in good health.

This chain uses TRBV4-3 with TRBJ2-5; no definite D call. V lost 1 base to trimming and J lost 5 bases, with 11 bases between them. There are 14 residues in the CDR3. Germline V gene sequence: CDR1 LGHNA, CDR2 YSLEER. This CDR3 is CASSQGVNSETQYF. CDR3 bases: TGCGCCAGCAGCCAAGGCGTGAATTCTGAGACCCAGTACTTC.

This clone came up once. The genes are TRBV4-1 and TRBJ2-6; perhaps TRBD1 as D (6 bases). Germline V gene data show CDR1 as MGHRA and CDR2 as YSYEKL. The length of the CDR3 is 16 residues. Between the trimmed V and J ends, which lost 4 bases and 2 bases, there was a span of 12 bases. CDR3 residues: CASSPAKGAGANVLTF. CDR3 coding DNA: TGCGCCAGCAGCCCAGCGAAGGGGGCTGGGGCCAACGTCCTGACTTTC.

This chain connects TRBV2 to TRBJ2-7; TRBD1 matches at 10 bases. The length of the CDR3 is 15 residues. V shed 4 bases, J shed 4 bases, and the junction held 7 bases outside the gene matches. Germline V gene data show CDR1 as SNHLY and CDR2 as FYNNEI. CDR3 coding DNA: TGTGCCAGCAGTGTGGGGACAGGGGATCCTTACGAGCAGTACTTC. Protein product: CASSVGTGDPYEQYF.

The rearrangement joins TRBV6-5 to TRBJ1-1; D remains unclear. The V gene lost 0 bases and the J gene lost 6 bases, with 8 bases spanning the gap. CDR3 length: 13 amino acids. Germline CDR1 is MNHEY and CDR2 is SVGAGI. The DNA for the CDR3 is TGTGCCAGCAGTTACTCCCCTGGGGCTGAAGCTTTCTTT. It yields the protein CASSYSPGAEAFF.

This clone is a singleton in its sample. The rearrangement uses TRBV4-3 and TRBJ2-1; 10 bases fit TRBD2. Trimming removed 6 bases from V and 4 bases from J; junction bases left unmatched: 6. In germline, CDR1 is LGHNA, CDR2 YSLEER. The CDR3 has 15 residues. The CDR3 DNA sequence: TGCGCCAGCAGTCTTACTAGCGGGGAATACAATGAGCAGTTCTTC. Its translation: CASSLTSGEYNEQFF.

The chain joins TRBV12-3 or TRBV12-4 to TRBJ1-2; a weak D match, TRBD1 (6 bases). With 7 bases removed from V and 3 bases from J, the gap between germline ends came to 12 bases. CDR3 length: 13 residues. Here the CDR3 DNA reads TGTGCCAGCACTCTAGGACAGTACTATGGCTACACCTTC. It is translated as CASTLGQYYGYTF.

This sequence joins TRBV5-8 and TRBJ2-5, with TRBD1 identical over 7 bases. Trimming took 4 bases from V and 4 from J; bases not matched to a gene: 7. CDR1 and CDR2 from the germline V gene are SGHTS and YDEGEE. The CDR3 length is 14 residues. The CDR3 region has the DNA TGTGCCAGCAGCCGGGGACAGCCCCCAGAGACCCAGTACTTC. Encoded protein: CASSRGQPPETQYF. Complete variable domain (other parts from reference TRBV5-8 and TRBJ2-5): EAGVTQSPTHLIKTRGQQATLRCSPISGHTSVYWYQQALGLGLQFLLWYDEGEERNRGNFPPRFSGRQFPNYSSELNVNALELEDSALYLCASSRGQPPETQYFGPGTRLLVL.

The chain recombines TRBV2 with TRBJ2-5, with 7 bases lining up with TRBD1. J gave up 0 bases and V 6 bases, and 7 bases lay outside the gene matches. The CDR3 has 15 amino acids. The germline V gene has CDR1 SNHLY and CDR2 FYNNEI. The CDR3 DNA follows: TGTGCCAGCAGGCTACTGACAGGGAACCAAGAGACCCAGTACTTC. This encodes CASRLLTGNQETQYF.

The chain joins TRBV11-3 to TRBJ1-3; D unresolved. CDR1 is SGHNT, CDR2 YENEEA, per germline. The CDR3 covers 15 residues. Trimming cost V 3 bases and J 0 bases, with 9 bases left between them. CDR3 loop: CASSLDGNSGNTIYF. The CDR3 coding sequence is TGTGCCAGCAGCTTGGACGGAAACTCTGGAAACACCATATATTTT.

This chain connects TRBV7-8 to TRBJ2-3; TRBD2 aligns across 8 bases. Germline CDR1 and CDR2: SGHVS and FQNEAQ. The CDR3 runs to 16 residues. The junction had 6 bases not matched to a gene; V was cut back by 3 bases and J by 1 base. The CDR3 loop is CASSLTTGGGTDTQYF. In DNA, the CDR3 is TGTGCCAGCAGCTTGACAACGGGGGGGGGCACAGATACGCAGTATTTT.

V and J are TRBV30 and TRBJ2-7; 9 bases agree with TRBD2. The junction had 8 bases not matched to a gene; V was cut back by 0 bases and J by 5 bases. Per germline, CDR1 GTSNPN and CDR2 SVGIG (reference sequence). The CDR3 totals 15 residues. As DNA, the CDR3 is TGTGCCTGGAGTGTAGGGCTAGCGGGAAGGGACGAGCAGTACTTC. Translating it yields CAWSVGLAGRDEQYF.

V is TRBV4-2 and J is TRBJ2-7, with a weak D call TRBD2 (6 bases). Germline assignment: CDR1 LGHNA and CDR2 YNFKEQ. Trimming stripped 0 bases from V and 2 bases from J, with 11 bases between. The CDR3 is made up of 15 amino acids. CDR3 loop: CASSQDTSHPYEQYF. As DNA, the CDR3 is TGTGCCAGCAGCCAAGATACTAGCCATCCCTACGAGCAGTACTTC.

The CDR3: CASSFPGTDTQYF. CDR3 sequence (DNA): TGTGCCAGCAGTTTCCCAGGCACAGATACGCAGTATTTT. The chain carries TRBV6-5 and TRBJ2-3; D call uncertain. Trimming removed 4 bases from V and 1 base from J, with 6 bases in between. The V gene's germline CDR1 is MNHEY and CDR2 SVGAGI. The CDR3 has 13 amino acids.

V is TRBV4-1 and J is TRBJ1-2; 10 positions match TRBD1. The CDR3 covers 15 residues. The germline V gene encodes CDR1 MGHRA and CDR2 YSYEKL. Trimming cost V 4 bases and J 4 bases; bases outside gene matches: 6. CDR3 residues: CASSLGQGEGYGYTF. The DNA for the CDR3 is TGCGCCAGCAGCCTAGGACAGGGGGAGGGCTATGGCTACACCTTC.

CDR3 region: CAISNTTGWDQPQHF. DNA for the CDR3: TGTGCCATCAGTAATACGACAGGGTGGGATCAGCCCCAGCATTTT. The chain links TRBV10-3 to TRBJ1-5, with 7 bases identical to TRBD1. The ends lost 5 bases at V and 5 bases at J; junction bases unmatched: 9. This CDR3 has 15 residues. The germline CDR1 and CDR2 sequences are ENHRY and SYGVKD.

To note about this clone: A junction boundary mismatches the germline segment, possibly from a read error. The V gene is TRBV5-1, the J gene TRBJ2-5; 9 bases line up with TRBD2. The CDR3 has 16 residues. CDR1 is SGHRS, CDR2 YFSETQ, per germline. DNA for the CDR3: TGCGCCCGCAGCTTTTCTGCGGGGGGGGGCCAGGAGACCCAGTACTTC. This translates into CARSFSAGGGQETQYF.

V usage is TRBV16 and J usage is TRBJ1-5; D is possibly TRBD1 (6 bases). The CDR3 length is 15 residues. Germline V lookup: CDR1 KGHSY, CDR2 FQNENV. Deletions cut 2 bases from V and 5 bases from J, with 13 bases between. The CDR3 reads CASSQQGRAYQPQHF. Here the CDR3 DNA reads TGTGCCAGCAGCCAACAGGGGAGAGCTTATCAGCCCCAGCATTTT. Complete variable domain (other parts from reference TRBV16 and TRBJ1-5): GEEVAQTPKHLVRGEGQKAKLYCAPIKGHSYVFWYQQVLKNEFKFLISFQNENVFDETGMPKERFSAKCLPNSPCSLEIQATKLEDSAVYFCASSQQGRAYQPQHFGDGTRLSIL.

V is TRBV11-2 and J is TRBJ2-2; D ambiguous. Trimming removed 5 bases at V and 0 bases at J, with 10 bases between. CDR1 SGHAT and CDR2 FQNNGV come from the germline V gene. The CDR3 has 15 amino acids. DNA of the CDR3: TGTGCCAGCAGCCGACGGACCCCGAACACCGGGGAGCTGTTTTTT. This gives the protein CASSRRTPNTGELFF.

The V and J genes are TRBV7-6 and TRBJ1-1; unclear D gene. The CDR3 has 15 residues. The V and J ends lost 1 base and 3 bases respectively, with 12 bases between them. Looked up from germline, CDR1 is SGHVS and CDR2 is FNYEAQ. CDR3 DNA sequence: TGTGCCAGCAGCTTAGTGATAGGGCTGCACACTGAAGCTTTCTTT. It specifies CASSLVIGLHTEAFF.

The genes are TRBV6-5 and TRBJ2-7; D gene uncertain. The germline gives CDR1 MNHEY, CDR2 SVGAGI. This CDR3 is built from 13 residues. V was pared by 11 bases and J by 2 bases, with 16 bases between. CDR3 in DNA: TGTGCCGGCTCCCTAGGTTCGGCCTACGAGCAGTACTTC. Translated: CAGSLGSAYEQYF.

The chain recombines TRBV6-5 with TRBJ1-2; D is unclear. CDR3 length: 13 amino acids. The V gene's germline CDR1 is MNHEY and CDR2 SVGAGI. Trimming shortened V by 8 bases and J by 1 base, and 11 bases separated the two germline ends. The CDR3 reads CASEERGNYGYTF. CDR3 DNA sequence: TGTGCCAGCGAAGAGCGGGGTAACTATGGCTACACCTTC.

The chain carries TRBV7-2 and TRBJ2-7; weak D call: TRBD2 (5 bases). This CDR3 has 14 residues. Germline CDR1 is SGHTA and CDR2 is FQGNSA. V dropped 2 bases and J dropped 10 bases, with 18 bases sitting between them. The CDR3 loop is CASSLYEGGGGQYF. The DNA of the CDR3 is TGTGCCAGCAGCTTATATGAGGGCGGCGGCGGACAGTACTTC. Using reference TRBV7-2 and TRBJ2-7 for the parts outside the CDR3, the full variable domain is GAGVSQSPSNKVTEKGKDVELRCDPISGHTALYWYRQSLGQGLEFLIYFQGNSAPDKSGLPSDRFSAERTGGSVSTLTIQRTQQEDSAVYLCASSLYEGGGGQYFGPGTRLTVT.

The chain combines TRBV11-2 with TRBJ2-1; TRBD2 is a possible D gene (5 bases). The ends were cut back, 0 bases at V and 10 bases at J, with 10 bases in the middle. Germline loops: CDR1 SGHAT, CDR2 FQNNGV. The CDR3 spans 13 residues. The CDR3 sequence is CASSLEVSGEQFF. The DNA for the CDR3 is TGTGCCAGCAGCTTAGAAGTGTCGGGGGAGCAGTTCTTC.

The rearrangement links TRBV5-1 to TRBJ2-2; D is unclear. The CDR3 consists of 15 residues. CDR1 and CDR2 from the germline V gene are SGHRS and YFSETQ. V dropped 0 bases and J dropped 2 bases, with 8 bases sitting between them. In nucleotides, the CDR3 is TGCGCCAGCAGCTTGGGGGCTGCTAACACCGGGGAGCTGTTTTTT. The encoded protein is CASSLGAANTGELFF.

This chain connects TRBV13 to TRBJ2-1; D is possibly TRBD2 (6 bases). CDR1 is PRHDT, CDR2 FYEKMQ, per germline (reference sequence). Trimming removed 2 bases from V and 4 bases from J, with 12 bases in between. The CDR3 runs 15 residues. CDR3 residues: CASSLYTSRYNEQFF. CDR3 DNA: TGTGCCAGCAGCTTATATACTAGCAGATACAATGAGCAGTTCTTC.

The V and J genes are TRBV21-1 and TRBJ1-5; TRBD1 is the table's D call and was not checked against the DNA. TRBV21-1 is a recognized pseudogene. CDR3 size: 20 residues. The CDR3 DNA reads TGTGCCAGCAGCAAAGTATTCCGAGACAGGGATTGCTATAGCAATCAGCCCCAGCATTTT. This encodes CASSKVFRDRDCYSNQPQHF.

The rearrangement uses TRBV21-1 and TRBJ1-1; the tabulated D call, TRBD1, remains unverified against the DNA. TRBV21-1 is given as a pseudogene. The CDR3 is made up of 11 amino acids. The CDR3 nucleotides are TGTGCCAGCAGCTCCAGGCCTGAAGCTTTCTTT. Translated: CASSSRPEAFF.

The rearrangement uses TRBV12-3 or TRBV12-4 and TRBJ2-7; no clear D gene. The CDR3 totals 11 residues. V gave up 6 bases and J gave up 3 bases, with 6 bases separating them. The CDR3 sequence is CASSELYEQYF. The CDR3 DNA reads TGTGCCAGCAGCGAGCTCTACGAGCAGTACTTC.

V and J are TRBV11-2 and TRBJ2-3, with D tentatively TRBD2 (6 bases). The CDR3 runs to 14 residues. Trimming stripped 5 bases from V and 4 bases from J, with 13 bases between. Germline-derived CDR1 and CDR2 are SGHAT and FQNNGV. The CDR3 DNA sequence: TGTGCCAGCAGCCTCGAGTGGGGGGCAGATACGCAGTATTTT. Translating it yields CASSLEWGADTQYF. Combining the CDR3 with reference TRBV11-2 and TRBJ2-3 gives the whole variable domain EAGVAQSPRYKIIEKRQSVAFWCNPISGHATLYWYQQILGQGPKLLIQFQNNGVVDDSQLPKDRFSAERLKGVDSTLKIQPAKLEDSAVYLCASSLEWGADTQYFGPGTRLTVL.